Each of the 25 T cell receptor beta chains below was sequenced from the same sample in a study of T-cell reconstitution after alpha-beta-depleted transplantation in children. Their specific antigens are unknown. Researchers prepared the TCRbeta library using unique molecular identifiers, the study reports. From the PCR reads, TCRdb called clonotypes with MiXCR, one entry per CDR3 protein. The sample holds around 300,000 distinct CDR3 sequences, roughly 8.2% seen once. Study observations and caveats: When one year had passed after transplant, most T-cell counts and diversity came from newly produced T cells.

The sequencing here drew on peripheral blood, taken 360 days after TCRalphabeta/CD19-depleted stem cell transplant. All receptors derive from a female patient aged 2-9 years who had a stem cell transplant for Fanconi anemia, so the T cells may come from the graft donor.

The V call is TRBV19, the J call TRBJ1-1, with 7 bases fitting TRBD1. Germline trimming cut 10 bases from V and 0 bases from J; bases unmatched to any gene: 2. The CDR3 is 12 residues long. Germline V gene sequence: CDR1 LNHDA, CDR2 SQIVND (reference sequence). This CDR3 reads CATGTVNTEAFF. The CDR3, as DNA: TGTGCCACTGGGACAGTGAACACTGAAGCTTTCTTT.

This clonotype was counted at least ten times. The CDR3 DNA is TGCGCCAGCAGCTTGGATAGGACAGGGTCTGGCTACACCTTC. Encoded protein: CASSLDRTGSGYTF. This sequence joins TRBV5-1 and TRBJ1-2; 8 bases fit TRBD1. V was pared by 0 bases and J by 7 bases, with 5 bases of the junction left unmatched. CDR3 length: 14 amino acids. Germline loops: CDR1 SGHRS, CDR2 YFSETQ.

This clonotype was seen more than once but under ten times. The genes are TRBV10-3 and TRBJ1-1; D is undetermined. Germline-derived CDR1 and CDR2 are ENHRY and SYGVKD. V was clipped by 6 bases and J by 1 base, with 15 bases between them. CDR3 length: 15 amino acids. CDR3 nucleotide sequence: TGTGCCATCAGACCTACGCGGGGATCGAACACTGAAGCTTTCTTT. It yields the protein CAIRPTRGSNTEAFF.

This clonotype was observed at least ten times. This chain connects TRBV28 to TRBJ2-7; D may be TRBD2 (6 bases). V was clipped by 2 bases and J by 6 bases, with 17 bases between them. The CDR3 spans 15 residues. Germline V gene sequence: CDR1 MDHEN, CDR2 SYDVKM. CDR3 DNA sequence: TGTGCCAGCAGTTTACATCCCTACGGGGAGGTCGAGCAGTACTTC. This sequence encodes CASSLHPYGEVEQYF.

In its sample, this clonotype was seen a few times. The genes are TRBV5-6 and TRBJ2-3; 7 positions agree with TRBD1. Germline loops: CDR1 SGHDT, CDR2 YYEEEE. The CDR3 totals 14 residues. Trimming cost V 1 base and J 6 bases; bases outside gene matches: 5. CDR3 sequence (DNA): TGTGCCAGCAGCTTGAGACAGGGATCTGATACGCAGTATTTT. Amino acid sequence: CASSLRQGSDTQYF.

The chain has TRBV25-1 and TRBJ2-2, with 8 nucleotides matching TRBD1. CDR1 and CDR2 from the germline V gene are MGHDK and SYGVNS. The CDR3 extends over 13 amino acids. J gave up 7 bases and V 8 bases, and 6 bases lay outside the gene matches. The CDR3 here is CASQTGAGGELFF. As DNA, the CDR3 is TGTGCCAGCCAGACAGGGGCCGGCGGGGAGCTGTTTTTT.

This clonotype was detected ten times or more. The V call is TRBV24-1, the J call TRBJ1-2; 9 bases map to TRBD1. This CDR3 spans 15 amino acids. V dropped 2 bases and J dropped 7; count of bases not matched to a gene: 7. Germline values: CDR1 KGHDR, CDR2 SFDVKD. Here the CDR3 DNA reads TGTGCCACCAGTGATTCCCGGACAGGGGTCGGTGGCTACACCTTC. It encodes CATSDSRTGVGGYTF.

In this sample, this clonotype turned up a few times. For the CDR3, the DNA is TGTGCCAGCAGCACGAAGGGGCAGGGACGAGACGAGCAGTACGTC. Translating it yields CASSTKGQGRDEQYV. V gene TRBV21-1 combines with J gene TRBJ2-7; TRBD1 is the table's D call and was not checked against the DNA. TRBV21-1 is recorded as a pseudogene. The CDR3 spans 15 residues.

This clonotype was observed a few times. The V call is TRBV20-1, the J call TRBJ1-1; the D gene is possibly TRBD1 (6 bases). The germline V gene encodes CDR1 DFQATT and CDR2 SNEGSKA (reference sequence). V was clipped by 5 bases and J by 6 bases, with 16 bases between them. The CDR3 runs to 13 residues. CDR3 DNA sequence: TGCAGTGCTCGTGAGGGGGGTCGGTCTGAAGCTTTCTTT. It yields the protein CSAREGGRSEAFF.

The V and J genes are TRBV9 and TRBJ2-3; 7 bases are a match to TRBD1. This CDR3 is 14 amino acids long. Germline lookup yields CDR1 SGDLS and CDR2 YYNGEE. The trim removed 8 bases at V and 5 bases at J, leaving 11 bases unmatched. The CDR3 spells CASGDRVSLDTQYF. The CDR3 DNA reads as TGTGCCAGTGGAGACAGGGTGAGTTTAGATACGCAGTATTTT.

This clonotype was seen many times. Since the CDR3 does not end with the conserved phenylalanine or tryptophan, this likely comes from a read error. The chain has TRBV5-1 and TRBJ2-2; TRBD1 matches at 7 bases. This CDR3 region has 17 residues. After removal of 2 bases from V and 0 bases from J, the junction contained 7 bases not matched to a gene. Per the germline V gene, CDR1 is SGHRS and CDR2 is YFSETQ. CDR3 loop: CASSFRGPPTNTGELFL. CDR3 coding DNA: TGCGCCAGCAGCTTTAGGGGGCCACCCACGAACACCGGGGAGCTGTTTCTT.

This clonotype turned up a few times. The chain has TRBV4-3 and TRBJ1-2; no definite D call. V lost 0 bases and J 6 bases, leaving 17 bases between the germline ends. Germline V CDR1 and CDR2: LGHNA, YSLEER. This CDR3 is 16 amino acids long. CDR3: CASSQDTGWPLDGYTF. CDR3 bases: TGCGCCAGCAGCCAAGATACGGGTTGGCCGTTGGATGGCTACACCTTC.

This clonotype was counted at least ten times. The chain combines TRBV10-3 with TRBJ2-6; D is unclear. Germline assignment: CDR1 ENHRY and CDR2 SYGVKD. V was shortened by 10 bases and J by 0 bases, with 4 bases between the two germline ends. The CDR3 has 12 residues. CDR3 in DNA: TGTGCCACCGACTCTGGGGCCAACGTCCTGACTTTC. This gives the protein CATDSGANVLTF.

This rearrangement joins TRBV30 to TRBJ1-1; D ambiguous. Looked up from germline, CDR1 is GTSNPN and CDR2 is SVGIG (reference sequence). This CDR3 spans 13 amino acids. Trimming left V 2 bases short and J 5 bases short, with 12 bases between. The CDR3 reads CAWSSGGGTEAFF. In nucleotides, the CDR3 is TGTGCCTGGAGTTCGGGAGGTGGAACTGAAGCTTTCTTT. Based on the CDR3 plus reference TRBV30 and TRBJ1-1, the full variable domain is SQTIHQWPATLVQPVGSPLSLECTVEGTSNPNLYWYRQAAGRGLQLLFYSVGIGQISSEVPQNLSASRPQDRQFILSSKKLLLSDSGFYLCAWSSGGGTEAFFGQGTRLTVV.

This clonotype appeared a few times. This chain links TRBV5-1 with TRBJ1-4; 7 positions agree with TRBD1. V lost 2 bases and J lost 0; bases outside the gene matches: 10. The CDR3 length is 18 residues. Germline V gene sequence: CDR1 SGHRS, CDR2 YFSETQ. The chain's CDR3 is CASSFGTGAQATNEKLFF. CDR3 bases: TGCGCCAGCAGCTTCGGTACAGGGGCGCAGGCAACTAATGAAAAACTGTTTTTT.

The rearrangement joins TRBV15 to TRBJ1-5; tentatively, D is TRBD1 (5 bases). V lost 8 bases to trimming and J lost 0 bases, with 8 bases between them. Germline CDR1 reads LNHNV; CDR2 reads YYDKDF (reference sequence). There are 13 residues in the CDR3. The chain's CDR3 is CATGGYSNQPQHF. CDR3 bases: TGTGCCACCGGGGGATATAGCAATCAGCCCCAGCATTTT.

In this sample, this clonotype turned up many times. This chain connects TRBV29-1 to TRBJ1-2; D gene unclear. Germline V lookup: CDR1 SQVTM, CDR2 ANQGSEA. There are 10 residues in the CDR3. Deletions cut 4 bases from V and 7 bases from J, with 7 bases between. The CDR3 DNA reads as TGCAGCGTTGTTGAGGCTGGCTACACCTTC. Protein: CSVVEAGYTF.

The sample holds a few counts of this clonotype. The genes are TRBV20-1 and TRBJ1-1; no clear D gene. V lost 4 bases to trimming and J lost 1 base, with 10 bases between them. Germline V lookup: CDR1 DFQATT, CDR2 SNEGSKA (reference sequence). CDR3 length: 13 residues. The CDR3 protein is CSAKWLGNTEAFF. The CDR3 coding sequence is TGCAGTGCTAAATGGTTAGGGAACACTGAAGCTTTCTTT.

This clonotype was counted only a few times. The V and J genes are TRBV11-2 and TRBJ2-5, with D possibly TRBD1 on 5 matching bases. Germline loops: CDR1 SGHAT, CDR2 FQNNGV. The CDR3 is 14 residues long. Between the trimmed V and J ends, which lost 7 bases and 5 bases, there was a span of 17 bases. CDR3 DNA: TGTGCCAGCAACAAGCGTGGGGCCTTCGAGACCCAGTACTTC. This gives the protein CASNKRGAFETQYF.

This clonotype came up many times. The chain couples TRBV11-1 to TRBJ2-5; 8 bases line up with TRBD1. V shed 5 bases, J shed 5 bases, and the junction held 10 bases outside the gene matches. Per germline, CDR1 SGHAT and CDR2 FQDESV (reference sequence). The CDR3 consists of 15 residues. CDR3 in amino acids: CASSTTRQGRETQYF. In DNA form, the CDR3 reads TGTGCCAGCAGCACTACGCGACAGGGGCGGGAGACCCAGTACTTC.

This clonotype was counted ten times or more. The chain employs TRBV4-2 and TRBJ1-4; 8 nucleotides match TRBD1. Trimming took 9 bases from V and 3 from J; bases not matched to a gene: 3. This CDR3 has 13 residues. Germline V gives CDR1 LGHNA, CDR2 YNFKEQ. For the CDR3, the DNA is TGTGCCAGTACAGGGGGGCCTAATGAAAAACTGTTTTTT. Translated, it gives CASTGGPNEKLFF.

At least ten counts were recorded for this clonotype. CDR3 protein: CASSEFSGGDYNEQFF. CDR3 DNA: TGTGCCAGCAGTGAATTTAGCGGGGGGGATTACAATGAGCAGTTCTTC. V gene TRBV2 combines with J gene TRBJ2-1, with 11 bases fitting TRBD2. In germline, CDR1 is SNHLY, CDR2 FYNNEI. The J segment lost 4 bases and the V segment lost 2 bases, leaving 4 bases of the junction unmatched. The CDR3 covers 16 residues.

This clonotype was recorded at least ten times. The chain joins TRBV20-1 to TRBJ2-7; D might be TRBD2 (5 bases). V shed 0 bases and J shed 2 bases, with 14 bases lying between them. Germline V lookup: CDR1 DFQATT, CDR2 SNEGSKA (reference sequence). The CDR3 sequence is 15 residues long. CDR3 residues: CSARDGTELAYEQYF. CDR3 sequence (DNA): TGCAGTGCTAGAGACGGCACCGAACTAGCCTACGAGCAGTACTTC.

This clonotype was recorded a few times. The chain uses TRBV2 and TRBJ2-7; 12 nucleotides line up with TRBD2. This CDR3 is built from 14 residues. Trimming at V came to 4 bases and at J to 4 bases, leaving 2 bases not matched to a gene. The germline gives CDR1 SNHLY, CDR2 FYNNEI. This chain's CDR3 is CASSALAGGYEQYF. The CDR3 DNA reads TGTGCCAGCAGTGCCCTAGCGGGAGGGTACGAGCAGTACTTC. Together with reference TRBV2 and TRBJ2-7, the CDR3 gives the full variable domain: EPEVTQTPSHQVTQMGQEVILRCVPISNHLYFYWYRQILGQKVEFLVSFYNNEISEKSEIFDDQFSVERPDGSNFTLKIRSTKLEDSAMYFCASSALAGGYEQYFGPGTRLTVT.

This clonotype was found many times. The chain recombines TRBV5-1 with TRBJ1-3; possible D gene TRBD1, 5 bases. CDR1 SGHRS and CDR2 YFSETQ come from the germline V gene. Trimming took 2 bases from V and 10 from J, leaving 16 bases between them. There are 14 residues in the CDR3. CDR3 amino acids: CASSFGQREGTIYF. The DNA for the CDR3 is TGCGCCAGCAGCTTTGGGCAGCGGGAGGGGACCATATATTTT.